The next 30 T cell receptor beta chains were all read from a single sample in a study of blood T cell repertoires in COVID-19. Assay used: immunoSEQ multiplex PCR; TCRdb lists only in-frame clones, some missing. The sample contains 150,000 to 200,000 clones, around nine tenths of which appear only once. The specimen was peripheral blood. The receptors stem from a man aged 60 to 69 with active or convalescent COVID-19.

The CDR3 reads CARAFDSYSNQPQHF. CDR3 sequence (DNA): TGCGCCAGGGCCTTCGACAGCTATAGCAATCAGCCCCAGCATTTT. The chain is built from TRBV5-1 and TRBJ1-5; TRBD1 is a possible D gene (5 bases). Germline V CDR1 and CDR2: SGHRS, YFSETQ. V shed 8 bases and J shed 0 bases, with 15 bases lying between them. The CDR3 extends over 15 amino acids.

This chain joins TRBV18 and TRBJ2-3; D gene unclear. CDR3 length equals 14 residues. The V gene's germline CDR1 is KGHSH and CDR2 LQKENI. Trimming cost V 0 bases and J 2 bases, with 6 bases left between them. CDR3 in amino acids: CASSPPVATDTQYF. Here the CDR3 DNA reads TGTGCCAGCTCACCACCGGTAGCCACAGATACGCAGTATTTT.

The chain has TRBV7-9 and TRBJ2-7, with TRBD1 identical over 9 bases. The CDR3 is made up of 15 amino acids. Germline V gene sequence: CDR1 SEHNR, CDR2 FQNEAQ (reference sequence). V lost 4 bases to trimming and J lost 4 bases; unmatched junction nucleotides: 8. The CDR3, as DNA: TGTGCCAGCAGCTCAACAGGGGGCCGTGGATACGAGCAGTACTTC. Protein: CASSSTGGRGYEQYF. Using reference TRBV7-9 and TRBJ2-7 for the parts outside the CDR3, the full variable domain is DTGVSQNPRHKITKRGQNVTFRCDPISEHNRLYWYRQTLGQGPEFLTYFQNEAQLEKSRLLSDRFSAERPKGSFSTLEIQRTEQGDSAMYLCASSSTGGRGYEQYFGPGTRLTVT.

The chain carries TRBV6-5 and TRBJ2-5; 8 nucleotides match TRBD1. The CDR3 contains 15 residues. The V gene end was trimmed by 0 bases and the J gene end by 2 bases; junction bases not matched to a gene: 2. The germline V gene encodes CDR1 MNHEY and CDR2 SVGAGI. DNA for the CDR3: TGTGCCAGCAGTTACTCCAGACAGGGGCAAGAGACCCAGTACTTC. Amino acid sequence: CASSYSRQGQETQYF.

The CDR3 loop is CASSLASASGRADTQYF. CDR3 in DNA: TGTGCCAGCAGCTTAGCGTCGGCTAGCGGGAGGGCAGATACGCAGTATTTT. V and J are TRBV7-6 and TRBJ2-3; 12 bases match TRBD2. The CDR3 has 17 residues. CDR1 and CDR2 from the germline V gene are SGHVS and FNYEAQ. J gave up 4 bases and V 0 bases, and 5 bases lay outside the gene matches.

The V and J genes are TRBV12-5 and TRBJ1-4, with 8 bases lining up with TRBD1. This CDR3 region has 15 residues. CDR1 is LGHNT, CDR2 FRNRAP, per germline. The V segment lost 2 bases and the J segment 5 bases; nucleotides outside the gene matches: 4. The CDR3 sequence is CASGLRTGRNEKLFF. The CDR3 coding sequence is TGTGCTAGTGGTTTGAGGACAGGGAGGAATGAAAAACTGTTTTTT.

V and J are TRBV7-9 and TRBJ2-5; weak D call: TRBD2 (6 bases). The CDR3 runs to 15 residues. V dropped 3 bases and J dropped 5 bases, with 16 bases sitting between them. Germline V gene sequence: CDR1 SEHNR, CDR2 FQNEAQ (reference sequence). The DNA for the CDR3 is TGTGCCAGCAGCTTGGGACTGCGAGGCCGGGAGACCCAGTACTTC. It translates to CASSLGLRGRETQYF.

The J gene is TRBJ2-5, the V gene TRBV10-1; TRBD2 matches at 10 bases. Per germline, CDR1 WNHNN and CDR2 SYGVQD (reference sequence). The CDR3 is 15 amino acids. V trimming: 2 bases; J trimming: 4 bases; junction bases outside the gene matches: 4. The CDR3 protein is CASSERLAGGETQYF. The CDR3 coding sequence is TGCGCCAGCAGTGAGAGACTAGCGGGCGGAGAGACCCAGTACTTC.

In DNA, the CDR3 is TGTGCCAGCAGCCCGAGGATCGAGGACAATCAGCCCCAGCATTTT. Its translation: CASSPRIEDNQPQHF. The rearrangement links TRBV7-2 to TRBJ1-5; D call uncertain. The CDR3 covers 15 residues. Germline CDR1 SGHTA, CDR2 FQGNSA. V was trimmed by 5 bases and J by 3 bases, leaving 14 bases between them.

The chain employs TRBV6-5 and TRBJ2-5, with TRBD1 matching 8 bases. The CDR3 is 13 residues long. The V gene end was trimmed by 7 bases and the J gene end by 4 bases; junction bases not matched to a gene: 5. Germline-derived CDR1 and CDR2 are MNHEY and SVGAGI. This chain's CDR3 is CASNTGGRETQYF. The CDR3 DNA reads TGTGCCAGCAATACAGGGGGTAGAGAGACCCAGTACTTC.

This clone turned up a few times. The chain has TRBV10-2 and TRBJ2-7; D is perhaps TRBD1 (5 bases). In germline, CDR1 is WSHSY, CDR2 SAAADI. This CDR3 has 13 residues. V was trimmed by 3 bases and J by 3 bases, leaving 9 bases between them. CDR3 amino acids: CASSDRGDYEQYF. For the CDR3, the DNA is TGCGCCAGCAGTGATAGGGGTGACTACGAGCAGTACTTC.

V is TRBV6-1 and J is TRBJ2-7, with a tentative D call TRBD2 (6 bases). The CDR3 sequence is 15 residues long. V lost 1 base, J lost 2 bases, and 12 bases lay in between. Germline assignment: CDR1 MNHNS and CDR2 SASEGT. The CDR3 DNA is TGTGCCAGCAGTGAAGTTTCGGGGGTCCCCTACGAGCAGTACTTC. It translates to CASSEVSGVPYEQYF.

This sequence joins TRBV19 and TRBJ2-2; TRBD1 agrees at 7 bases. Germline assignment: CDR1 LNHDA and CDR2 SQIVND (reference sequence). V lost 5 bases and J lost 1; bases outside the gene matches: 4. The CDR3 is made up of 15 amino acids. The CDR3 DNA follows: TGTGCCAGTAGTCTTACAGGGGTGAACACCGGGGAGCTGTTTTTT. Encoded protein: CASSLTGVNTGELFF.

In nucleotides, the CDR3 is TGTGCCAGCCAGAGGGGTGGCGGGGGGGTCGAGACCCAGTACTTC. The encoded protein is CASQRGGGGVETQYF. The V call is TRBV7-2, the J call TRBJ2-5; TRBD2 matches at 9 bases. Germline lookup yields CDR1 SGHTA and CDR2 FQGNSA. The CDR3 spans 15 residues. J was trimmed by 5 bases and V by 8 bases; bases with no gene match: 12.

The rearrangement links TRBV5-1 to TRBJ1-2, with unresolved D. The CDR3 is 12 amino acids. V was shortened by 4 bases and J by 5 bases, with 9 bases between the two germline ends. From germline, CDR1 is SGHRS and CDR2 YFSETQ. CDR3 nucleotides: TGCGCCAGCAGCCGGTCGGGGTATGGCTACACCTTC. This translates into CASSRSGYGYTF.

This sequence joins TRBV11-2 and TRBJ1-6; weak D call: TRBD1 (5 bases). There are 13 residues in the CDR3. The germline V and J ends were trimmed by 2 bases and 10 bases, with 9 bases remaining between them. CDR1 SGHAT and CDR2 FQNNGV come from the germline V gene. The CDR3 DNA reads as TGTGCCAGCAGCTTATCGGGGGACTCACCCCTCCACTTT. It is translated as CASSLSGDSPLHF.

This clone was observed a handful of times. This chain connects TRBV14 to TRBJ2-5, with 10 bases lining up with TRBD2. With V trimmed by 3 bases and J by 3 bases, 7 bases remained unmatched. The germline V gene encodes CDR1 SGHDN and CDR2 FVKESK. There are 16 residues in the CDR3. The DNA for the CDR3 is TGTGCCAGCAGCCAGTGGACTAGCGGACAAAAAGAGACCCAGTACTTC. This gives the protein CASSQWTSGQKETQYF. Full variable domain (rest looked up from reference TRBV14 and TRBJ2-5): EAGVTQFPSHSVIEKGQTVTLRCDPISGHDNLYWYRRVMGKEIKFLLHFVKESKQDESGMPNNRFLAERTGGTYSTLKVQPAELEDSGVYFCASSQWTSGQKETQYFGPGTRLLVL.

The chain recombines TRBV20-1 with TRBJ1-5; TRBD1 aligns across 9 bases. The CDR3 covers 14 residues. After removal of 3 bases from V and 4 bases from J, the junction contained 4 bases not matched to a gene. Germline assignment: CDR1 DFQATT and CDR2 SNEGSKA (reference sequence). DNA of the CDR3: TGCAGTGCTAGTGGACAGGGGCCAAATCAGCCCCAGCATTTT. Amino acids: CSASGQGPNQPQHF.

This chain links TRBV5-1 with TRBJ2-7; TRBD2 might be the D (6 bases). CDR3 length: 15 amino acids. Trimming took 5 bases from V and 4 from J, leaving 19 bases between them. Germline V gene data show CDR1 as SGHRS and CDR2 as YFSETQ. CDR3 bases: TGCGCCAGCAGGACCGGGACTCCGGGGACGTACGAGCAGTACTTC. Translating it yields CASRTGTPGTYEQYF.

This clone has a handful of counts. The chain is built from TRBV27 and TRBJ1-2; 8 bases align to TRBD1. The CDR3 sequence is 14 residues long. V lost 5 bases to trimming and J lost 7 bases; unmatched junction nucleotides: 9. Germline V gene sequence: CDR1 MNHEY, CDR2 SMNVEV (reference sequence). This chain's CDR3 is CASSTLSDRGGYTF. CDR3 DNA sequence: TGTGCCAGCAGTACCTTAAGCGACAGGGGTGGCTACACCTTC.

The chain uses TRBV6-1 and TRBJ2-7, with 9 bases fitting TRBD1. The CDR3 runs 15 residues. CDR1 is MNHNS and CDR2 is SASEGT in the germline V gene. V shed 2 bases and J 5 bases; nucleotides not matched to a gene: 7. The CDR3 DNA follows: TGTGCCAGCAGTGAAAGGCGGGACAGGGTCCACGAGCAGTACTTC. Amino acid sequence: CASSERRDRVHEQYF.

This sequence joins TRBV29-1 and TRBJ1-2; 8 bases map to TRBD1. The CDR3 is made up of 15 amino acids. V shed 4 bases and J 2 bases; nucleotides not matched to a gene: 9. Germline lookup yields CDR1 SQVTM and CDR2 ANQGSEA. Here the CDR3 reads CSVVAGTGGNYGYTF. In DNA form, the CDR3 reads TGCAGCGTTGTGGCCGGGACAGGAGGGAACTATGGCTACACCTTC.

The CDR3: CASSVIKWTGFGLWYF. The CDR3 nucleotides read TGTGCCAGCAGTGTAATAAAATGGACAGGGTTCGGGCTTTGGTACTTC. The V and J genes are TRBV25-1 and TRBJ2-5; 8 bases are shared with TRBD1. Trimming took 4 bases from V and 13 from J; bases not matched to a gene: 20. Germline V gene sequence: CDR1 MGHDK, CDR2 SYGVNS. The CDR3 has 16 residues.

The V call is TRBV4-2, the J call TRBJ2-7; 12 nucleotides line up with TRBD1. This CDR3 is built from 15 residues. Germline trimming cut 3 bases from V and 6 bases from J; bases unmatched to any gene: 6. CDR1 and CDR2 from the germline V gene are LGHNA and YNFKEQ. The CDR3 loop is CASSQSGTGGFEQYF. CDR3 sequence (DNA): TGTGCCAGCAGCCAGTCCGGGACAGGGGGCTTCGAGCAGTACTTC.

CDR3 nucleotide sequence: TGTGCCAGCAGAGTGGGACAGGGGATGTGGACAGATACGCAGTATTTT. Residues: CASRVGQGMWTDTQYF. The chain carries TRBV2 and TRBJ2-3; 10 positions agree with TRBD1. The CDR3 consists of 16 residues. Losses at the gene ends were 6 bases for V and 3 bases for J; bases not matched to a gene: 9. Per the germline V gene, CDR1 is SNHLY and CDR2 is FYNNEI.

V usage is TRBV5-8 and J usage is TRBJ2-7, with 8 positions matching TRBD1. V dropped 2 bases and J dropped 6; count of bases not matched to a gene: 7. CDR1 SGHTS and CDR2 YDEGEE come from the germline V gene. The CDR3 sequence is 14 residues long. The CDR3 DNA sequence: TGTGCCAGCAGCTTTTACCTCAGGGGGCCCGAGCAGTACTTC. Residues: CASSFYLRGPEQYF.

The count of this clone is one. The chain uses TRBV7-9 and TRBJ1-4, with a weak D call TRBD1 (5 bases). V was pared by 5 bases and J by 0 bases, with 10 bases between. The CDR3 consists of 15 residues. Germline V gene sequence: CDR1 SEHNR, CDR2 FQNEAQ (reference sequence). The CDR3 is CASSGARTTNEKLFF. The CDR3 nucleotides read TGTGCCAGCAGCGGGGCCCGAACAACTAATGAAAAACTGTTTTTT.

The chain uses TRBV4-1 and TRBJ1-2, with D uncertain. Germline V gene lookup returns CDR1 MGHRA and CDR2 YSYEKL. This CDR3 region has 15 residues. V dropped 0 bases and J dropped 7 bases, with 15 bases sitting between them. The CDR3 spells CASSQEGRRIGGYTF. In DNA, the CDR3 is TGCGCCAGCAGCCAAGAGGGCCGTCGGATAGGTGGCTACACCTTC.

J is TRBJ2-1 and V is TRBV2, with 13 bases lining up with TRBD2. V dropped 7 bases and J dropped 7; count of bases not matched to a gene: 7. CDR3 size: 15 residues. Germline V lookup: CDR1 SNHLY, CDR2 FYNNEI. The CDR3 DNA sequence: TGTGCCAGCACACTCACTAGCGGGGGGGCGAATGAGCAGTTCTTC. Translated: CASTLTSGGANEQFF. The entire variable domain, with the rest obtained from reference TRBV2 and TRBJ2-1, is as follows: EPEVTQTPSHQVTQMGQEVILRCVPISNHLYFYWYRQILGQKVEFLVSFYNNEISEKSEIFDDQFSVERPDGSNFTLKIRSTKLEDSAMYFCASTLTSGGANEQFFGPGTRLTVL.

V gene TRBV7-6 combines with J gene TRBJ2-7, with D uncertain. The V end was cut by 4 bases, the J end by 0 bases, with 22 bases between. The germline CDR1 and CDR2 sequences are SGHVS and FNYEAQ. The CDR3 is 18 amino acids. The CDR3 loop is CASSSWSGGGYISYEQYF. The DNA of the CDR3 is TGTGCCAGCAGCTCATGGTCCGGTGGCGGCTATATCTCCTACGAGCAGTACTTC. The full variable domain, rest sourced from reference TRBV7-6 and TRBJ2-7, is GAGVSQSPRYKVTKRGQDVALRCDPISGHVSLYWYRQALGQGPEFLTYFNYEAQQDKSGLPNDRFSAERPEGSISTLTIQRTEQRDSAMYRCASSSWSGGGYISYEQYFGPGTRLTVT.